The rows below give T cell receptor beta chains drawn from one sample of a study of cytomegalovirus exposure and HLA in healthy donors. The repertoire was sequenced with immunoSEQ multiplex PCR; TCRdb's copy has only in-frame clones and lacks some. In the table there are some 130,000 clones, roughly four fifths of which are singletons. Material for sequencing was PBMCs. These receptors came from a man aged 25-45 years in good health and CMV-seropositive. Both conserved end residues are part of each CDR3. D genes are given only for firm matches. Some rows mark clone size as missing; the rest say once, few, many or name a class of expanded clone.

>-|TRBV9|TRBD1|TRBJ1-2
TGTGCCAGCAGTTCGACAGGGATGCGTCTTGGCTACACCTTC
CASSSTGMRLGYTF
>-|TRBV7-2|-|TRBJ1-3
TGTGCCAGCAGCCCTTTTTCTGGAAACACCATATATTTT
CASSPFSGNTIYF
>-|TRBV5-1|-|TRBJ1-3
TGCGCCAGCAGCCTGGACAGACGCTCTGGAAACACCATATATTTT
CASSLDRRSGNTIYF
>once|TRBV2|-|TRBJ2-1
TGTGCCAGCAGGCCCCCAGGGATCTCCTACAATGAGCAGTTCTTC
CASRPPGISYNEQFF
>-|TRBV5-1|TRBD2|TRBJ2-7
TGCGCCAGCAGCTCTAGAACGACTAGCTCCGAGCAGTACTTC
CASSSRTTSSEQYF
>once|TRBV7-8|-|TRBJ2-7
TGTGCCAGCAGCTTGCTAGGAATCTACGAGCAGTACTTC
CASSLLGIYEQYF
>-|TRBV29-1|-|TRBJ1-2
TGCAGCGCTCCGGAGGGTGGTGGCTACACCTTC
CSAPEGGGYTF
>-|TRBV11-1|TRBD1|TRBJ1-4
TGTGCCAGCAGCCCCGGGGACAGGTCAACTAATGAAAAACTGTTTTTT
CASSPGDRSTNEKLFF
>-|TRBV2|TRBD2|TRBJ2-7
TGTGCCAGCAGGGGACTAGCGGCCGCCGACGAGCAGTACTTC
CASRGLAAADEQYF
>-|TRBV9|TRBD2|TRBJ2-1
TGTGCCAGCAGCGTACAAGCACTAGCGGGTGCCTACAATGAGCAGTTCTTC
CASSVQALAGAYNEQFF
>medium-sized|TRBV5-1|TRBD1|TRBJ2-7
TGCGCCAGCAGCTTGTCGGGACAGGGGGTCTACGAGCAGTACTTC
CASSLSGQGVYEQYF
>-|TRBV19|-|TRBJ2-7
TGTGCCAGTAGTATAGCCACAGGGCCAGACGAGCAGTACTTC
CASSIATGPDEQYF
>-|TRBV10-3|TRBD2|TRBJ2-1
TGTGCCATCAGTGAAGTTGAAGCGGGAGAAGAGCAGTTCTTC
CAISEVEAGEEQFF
>-|TRBV7-2|TRBD1|TRBJ2-5
TGTGCCAGCAGCCCGAGACAGGGCCGGCGAGAGACCCAGTACTTC
CASSPRQGRRETQYF
>-|TRBV6-5|TRBD1|TRBJ2-1
TGTGCCAGCAGTTCGGGGACCGGGACAGCCCTCTTCTTC
CASSSGTGTALFF
>-|TRBV6-1|-|TRBJ1-3
TGTGCCAGCAGTGAAGCGGGGGCAGGGGCAAACACCATATATTTT
CASSEAGAGANTIYF
>-|TRBV10-2|TRBD1|TRBJ1-2
TGCGCCAGTCACAGGGGCGTCACGTACTTTAACTATGGCTACACCTTC
CASHRGVTYFNYGYTF
>-|TRBV7-5|-|TRBJ1-4
TGTGTCAGAAGCCCACAAGAAAAACTGTTTTTT
CVRSPQEKLFF
>many|TRBV18|-|TRBJ2-1
TGTGCCAGCTCACCACCTAACTATGACAATGAGCAGTTCTTC
CASSPPNYDNEQFF
>-|TRBV5-4|TRBD2|TRBJ2-5
TGTGCCAGCAGTTCGCGAGCGGGGCAAAGCAAAGAGACCCAGTACTTC
CASSSRAGQSKETQYF
>-|TRBV5-1|-|TRBJ2-7
TGCGCCAGCAGCCCCGAGGAAGCCACCGCCTCCTACGAGCAGTACTTC
CASSPEEATASYEQYF
>-|TRBV9|TRBD2|TRBJ2-1
TGTGCCAGCAGCGTAGCAGGGGGACTAGCGGTAACCTACAATGAGCAGTTCTTC
CASSVAGGLAVTYNEQFF
>-|TRBV27|TRBD2|TRBJ2-7
TGTGCCAGCAGTTGGACTAGCGGGAGTATGGGCGAGCAGTACTTC
CASSWTSGSMGEQYF
>few|TRBV5-1|-|TRBJ1-6
TGCGCCAGCAGCTTGGAGGACAGTGCCTCACCCCTCCACTTT
CASSLEDSASPLHF
>few|TRBV27|-|TRBJ1-6
TGTGCCAGCAGGGGGCAGGGGTTATCACCCCTCCACTTT
CASRGQGLSPLHF
>-|TRBV7-2|TRBD1|TRBJ1-1
TGTGCCAGCAGCCGCCGACAGGGTGACGGTGAAGCTTTCTTT
CASSRRQGDGEAFF
>-|TRBV4-1|-|TRBJ1-1
TGCGCCAGCAGCCAAGATGAGGTGAACACTGAAGCTTTCTTT
CASSQDEVNTEAFF
>-|TRBV29-1|-|TRBJ1-1
TGCAGCGTTTCTCGGACCGTCGGGGACACTGAAGCTTTCTTT
CSVSRTVGDTEAFF
>-|TRBV6-1|-|TRBJ1-6
TGTGCCAGCAGTGAAGTGGGGCCCTCCTATAATTCACCCCTCCACTTT
CASSEVGPSYNSPLHF
>-|TRBV29-1|TRBD1|TRBJ2-5
TGCAGCGTACACGGACAGGGGCTGGGAGAGACCCAGTACTTC
CSVHGQGLGETQYF
>-|TRBV9|-|TRBJ2-1
TGTGCCAGCAGCGCCAGGGACAATGAGCAGTTCTTC
CASSARDNEQFF
>-|TRBV30|TRBD1|TRBJ1-3
TGTGCCTGGGAGACAGGGAACGGAAACACCATATATTTT
CAWETGNGNTIYF
>-|TRBV4-3|TRBD1|TRBJ2-2
TGCGCCAGCAGCCGGGGACAGGGTTCGGCCGGGGAGCTGTTTTTT
CASSRGQGSAGELFF
>few|TRBV7-7|TRBD2|TRBJ2-1
TGTGCCAGCAGCCTGGGACTAGCGGGAGGTTTTCATGAGCAGTTCTTC
CASSLGLAGGFHEQFF
>-|TRBV6-6|-|TRBJ2-1
TGTGCCAGCAGTTTATCCCCTAGGAGGCCGAATGAGCAGTTCTTC
CASSLSPRRPNEQFF
>once|TRBV6-1|-|TRBJ1-1
TGTGCCAGCAGAGCAGGGCGGGGAACGAACACTGAAGCTTTCTTT
CASRAGRGTNTEAFF
>once|TRBV18|-|TRBJ2-1
TGTGCCAGCTCACAGGACTTTTACAATGAGCAGTTCTTC
CASSQDFYNEQFF
>-|TRBV6-6|-|TRBJ1-1
TGTGCCAGCAGTTACTCCCCGGGGAACACTGAAGCTTTCTTT
CASSYSPGNTEAFF
>-|TRBV30|TRBD1|TRBJ2-4
TGTGCCTGGAGTGTACAGACAGGGGGACCCAAAAACATTCAGTACTTC
CAWSVQTGGPKNIQYF
>-|TRBV5-8|TRBD1|TRBJ2-7
TGTGCCAGCAGCTTGCAGGGGGCGGCCGACGAGCAGTACTTC
CASSLQGAADEQYF
>-|TRBV6-5|-|TRBJ2-1
TGTGCCAGTAGCCCGGGCTACAATGAGCAGTTCTTC
CASSPGYNEQFF
>-|TRBV18|TRBD1|TRBJ2-1
TGTGCCAGCTCAACAACAGGGGGCGCCTACAATGAGCAGTTCTTC
CASSTTGGAYNEQFF